This T cell receptor beta chain was documented in a study of human T cells and chemical hapten exposure. Study-wide results and limits: After DPC sensitization, TCRs above 1 in 1000 frequency showed no change. The donor cohort had alopecia, so its immune response may not match that of healthy people. There was a positive correlation between PT1 expanded TCR counts and patch test score.

Worth noting for this clonotype: Its target is not known.

Noted time point: patch test 1, 2 weeks after DPC sensitization. The treatment is: therapeutic diphenylcyclopropenone sensitization with weekly scalp DPC. Individual cDNA molecules had unique molecular identifiers attached to them by the library. TCRdb redid the calling of the RACE reads with MiXCR, one entry per CDR3 protein. The table has over 85,000 distinct CDR3 sequences, around 12% seen once. CDR1 is SGHRS and CDR2 is YFSETQ in the germline V gene. Trimming stripped 0 bases from V and 3 bases from J, with 8 bases between. This CDR3 is built from 14 residues. The chain recombines TRBV5-1 with TRBJ2-3; tentative D call: TRBD2 (5 bases). The sample consisted of whole blood, taken in connection with sensitization to the hapten diphenylcyclopropenone (DPC). This TCR was sampled from a woman in her forties with alopecia areata. Some clones in this sample may be carry-over from other donors' samples. The CDR3 protein is CASSLVTTTDTQYF. The CDR3 nucleotides read TGCGCCAGCAGCTTGGTGACTACGACAGATACGCAGTATTTT.